Listed below are T cell receptor beta chains from one sample, sequenced in a study of human T cells and chemical hapten exposure. Each CDR3 protein gets one entry after TCRdb re-called the RACE reads with MiXCR. The table includes over 60,000 distinct CDR3 sequences, about 9.4% detected once. This specimen was whole blood, taken in connection with sensitization to the hapten diphenylcyclopropenone (DPC). The receptors here all came from a woman in her fifties or sixties with alopecia areata. Some clones in this sample may be carry-over from other donors' samples. The CDR3 runs from the conserved cysteine through the conserved F or W. D genes are given only for firm matches. Where a row states a size, it is once, few, many or the class of an expanded clone; other rows omit it.

abundance	v_gene	d_gene	j_gene	CDR3nt	CDR3aa
many	TRBV19	TRBD1	TRBJ1-5	TGTGCCAGTAGTCACGACAGGGGAATGGGTCAGCCCCAGCATTTT	CASSHDRGMGQPQHF
many	TRBV7-8	NA	TRBJ1-1	TGTGCCAGCAGCTTAGTTCTGAACACTGAAGCTTTCTTT	CASSLVLNTEAFF
few	TRBV30	TRBD2	TRBJ2-2	TGTGCCTGGTCCCCGGGACTAGCGAACACCGGGGAGCTGTTTTTT	CAWSPGLANTGELFF
few	TRBV29-1	NA	TRBJ1-1	TGCAGCGTAGGTTTTGACAGGAACACTGAAGCTTTCTTT	CSVGFDRNTEAFF
NA	TRBV5-1	NA	TRBJ2-5	TGCGCCAGCAGCTTCGGGGGCGAAGAGACCCAGTACTTC	CASSFGGEETQYF
many	TRBV7-3	NA	TRBJ1-1	TGTGCCAGCAGCTTCGGCAGGAACACTGAAGCTTTCTTT	CASSFGRNTEAFF
few	TRBV28	NA	TRBJ1-6	TGTGCCAGCAAGTTTCCGAATTCACCCCTCCACTTT	CASKFPNSPLHF
few	TRBV24-1	NA	TRBJ2-7	TGTGCCACCAGTGGGACGTCTACCTACGAGCAGTACTTC	CATSGTSTYEQYF
NA	TRBV3-1	NA	TRBJ2-3	TGTGCCAGTGGCTACTCCGGGACGGTTAGCACAGATACGCAGTATTTT	CASGYSGTVSTDTQYF
few	TRBV7-2	NA	TRBJ2-6	TGTGCCAGCAGCTTTATTGGGGGCGTTGCGTCTGGGGCCAACGTCCTGACTTTC	CASSFIGGVASGANVLTF
many	TRBV7-9	NA	TRBJ2-5	TGTGCCAGCAGCTTCCCTCGGGGGCAGAGAGAGACCCAGTACTTC	CASSFPRGQRETQYF
many	TRBV2	TRBD2	TRBJ2-6	TGTGCCAGCATAATGGGGACTAGCGGGTTTTTCTCTGGGGCCAACGTCCTGACTTTC	CASIMGTSGFFSGANVLTF
many	TRBV6-2/TRBV6-3	TRBD2	TRBJ2-5	TGTGCCAGCAGTTCTCGGGGCGGGGGATTGACGGTGACCCAGTACTTC	CASSSRGGGLTVTQYF
NA	TRBV2	NA	TRBJ2-7	TGTGCCAGCAGTGTCACGGCCTACGAGCAGTACTTC	CASSVTAYEQYF
NA	TRBV11-2	TRBD2	TRBJ2-3	TGTGCCAGCAGCCCGAGGACTAGCGGGACTAGCACAGATACGCAGTATTTT	CASSPRTSGTSTDTQYF
many	TRBV29-1	TRBD1	TRBJ1-1	TGCAGCGGGGGGACAGGGAAGAAGTCTGAAGCTTTCTTT	CSGGTGKKSEAFF
many	TRBV5-1	TRBD2	TRBJ2-1	TGCGCCAGCAGCTTGGAGGCTAGCGGGAGCAGGAATGAGCAGTTCTTC	CASSLEASGSRNEQFF
many	TRBV19	TRBD1	TRBJ1-5	TGTGCCAGTAGTATACGGAACAGGGGGGGGATTGCCAATCAGCCCCAGCATTTT	CASSIRNRGGIANQPQHF
NA	TRBV19	NA	TRBJ2-3	TGTGCCAGTAGTAGGGATGTGGCAGATACGCAGTATTTT	CASSRDVADTQYF
many	TRBV30	NA	TRBJ2-7	TGTGCCTGGAGCCCAAAAGGGAGCCGCAGGACCTACGAGCAGTACTTC	CAWSPKGSRRTYEQYF
NA	TRBV11-1	NA	TRBJ2-7	TGTGCCAGCAGCTTACAACAGGGTGAAAGAATTTCCTACGAGCAGTACTTC	CASSLQQGERISYEQYF
many	TRBV5-1	TRBD2	TRBJ2-7	TGCGCCAGCAGCTTGGTCCTAGCGGATACCTACGAGCAGTACTTC	CASSLVLADTYEQYF
many	TRBV19	TRBD2	TRBJ2-1	TGTGCCAGTAGTATAGCAGCTAGCGGGAGCTCCTACAATGAGCAGTTCTTC	CASSIAASGSSYNEQFF
many	TRBV27	NA	TRBJ2-5	TGTGCCAGCAGTTTATCGAAAGGAGGAGGGGCCCAGTACTTC	CASSLSKGGGAQYF
many	TRBV29-1	NA	TRBJ2-1	TGCAGCGTGTCACCGGGGGCGAGTGGTGAGCAGTTCTTC	CSVSPGASGEQFF
NA	TRBV9	NA	TRBJ2-3	TGTGCCAGCAGCCTTTCACTTACAGATACGCAGTATTTT	CASSLSLTDTQYF
many	TRBV7-3	NA	TRBJ2-1	TGTGCCAGCAGCTTATCCCCGGGGAGCTCCTACAATGAGCAGTTCTTC	CASSLSPGSSYNEQFF
NA	TRBV7-9	NA	TRBJ1-6	TGTGCCAGCAGCTTAGACGGAATCAATTCACCCCTCCACTTT	CASSLDGINSPLHF
many	TRBV29-1	TRBD2	TRBJ2-3	TGCAGCGGCAAGACTAGCGGGACAAGCACAGATACGCAGTATTTT	CSGKTSGTSTDTQYF
many	TRBV7-3	TRBD1	TRBJ1-1	TGTGCCAGCAGCCTAGGGGGCAGTGGCACTGAAGCTTTCTTT	CASSLGGSGTEAFF
many	TRBV6-4	NA	TRBJ1-6	TGTGCCAGCAGTGCGGGGAGAGCCACCGCACATTCACCCCTCCACTTT	CASSAGRATAHSPLHF
NA	TRBV7-9	NA	TRBJ1-1	TGTGCCAGCAGCTCCGGACGGACGAACACTGAAGCTTTCTTT	CASSSGRTNTEAFF
many	TRBV19	TRBD1	TRBJ1-5	TGTGCCAGTAGTTCGCGACAGGGACGGCAGCCCCAGCATTTT	CASSSRQGRQPQHF
few	TRBV5-1	TRBD2	TRBJ2-1	TGCGCCAGCAGCTGGGGACTAGCGGGATACAATGAGCAGTTCTTC	CASSWGLAGYNEQFF
NA	TRBV2	NA	TRBJ1-2	TGTGCCAGCATACTAGGGGAGCCGGCGGGCTACACCTTC	CASILGEPAGYTF
many	TRBV20-1	TRBD1	TRBJ1-6	TGCAGTGCTACCCTACCATCGCTATCAGGGGGCAAATCACCCCTCCACTTT	CSATLPSLSGGKSPLHF
few	TRBV2	NA	TRBJ2-7	TGTGCCAGCAGGGGCGGTGGGGACGAGCAGTACTTC	CASRGGGDEQYF
many	TRBV12-3/TRBV12-4	TRBD1	TRBJ1-4	TGTGCCAGCAGTCGCAGACAGGGCGGTTTTGAAAAACTGTTTTTT	CASSRRQGGFEKLFF
NA	TRBV10-2	NA	TRBJ2-2	TGCGCCAGCAGTAGGGGTTCCGGGGAGCTGTTTTTT	CASSRGSGELFF